The 5 T cell receptor beta chains below all came from one sample that was sequenced in a study of blood T cell repertoires in COVID-19. Data came from immunoSEQ multiplex PCR; TCRdb stores just in-frame clones and leaves some out. Of roughly 300,000 clones in the sample, approximately 85% were seen once. Sequenced sample: peripheral blood. Receptors originate from a human donor in a cohort sampled during active COVID-19.

The V gene is TRBV29-1, the J gene TRBJ2-3; 10 nucleotides match TRBD1. Per the germline V gene, CDR1 is SQVTM and CDR2 is ANQGSEA. The CDR3 extends over 12 amino acids. CDR3 loop: CSSGQGLDTQYF. The CDR3 coding sequence is TGCAGTTCGGGACAGGGGTTAGATACGCAGTATTTT.

This chain uses TRBV10-3 with TRBJ1-2, with D possibly TRBD1 on 5 matching bases. The germline gives CDR1 ENHRY, CDR2 SYGVKD. The CDR3 consists of 13 residues. The V end was cut by 6 bases, the J end by 5 bases, with 13 bases between. As DNA, the CDR3 is TGTGCCATCAGAGGGGTGGACCAATATGGCTACACCTTC. Translating gives CAIRGVDQYGYTF.

The J gene is TRBJ2-3, the V gene TRBV5-1; TRBD2 aligns across 12 bases. CDR1 SGHRS and CDR2 YFSETQ come from the germline V gene. This CDR3 contains 16 residues. V lost 0 bases, J lost 6 bases, and 5 bases stayed unmatched. Here the CDR3 DNA reads TGCGCCAGCAGCTTGGAACTAGCGGGGGGTTTGGATACGCAGTATTTT. Protein: CASSLELAGGLDTQYF.

The V and J genes are TRBV2 and TRBJ1-2; D gene unclear. The CDR3 is 14 residues long. The V end was cut by 4 bases, the J end by 0 bases, with 9 bases between. The germline V gene encodes CDR1 SNHLY and CDR2 FYNNEI. The CDR3 protein is CASSGAPANYGYTF. Here the CDR3 DNA reads TGTGCCAGCAGTGGAGCGCCGGCTAACTATGGCTACACCTTC. Using reference TRBV2 and TRBJ1-2 for the parts outside the CDR3, the full variable domain is EPEVTQTPSHQVTQMGQEVILRCVPISNHLYFYWYRQILGQKVEFLVSFYNNEISEKSEIFDDQFSVERPDGSNFTLKIRSTKLEDSAMYFCASSGAPANYGYTFGSGTRLTVV.

The chain combines TRBV9 with TRBJ1-1; TRBD1 agrees at 8 bases. Per the germline V gene, CDR1 is SGDLS and CDR2 is YYNGEE. The CDR3 has 15 residues. Trimming removed 3 bases from V and 0 bases from J; junction bases left unmatched: 4. CDR3 DNA: TGTGCCAGCAGCGCCCAGGGGGCCCTGAACACTGAAGCTTTCTTT. Its protein product is CASSAQGALNTEAFF.